The following is a T cell receptor (beta chain) sequence with its context. This clonotype was found a few times. The antigen it recognizes is unknown. Base-call qualities are not available, and no considerably larger clone is one nucleotide away. These data are taken from a study of human T cells and chemical hapten exposure (dated by TCRdb to about 2021). About the study as a whole: For sensitization, 2% DPC in acetone was applied to a roughly 2 cm by roughly 2 cm area of upper inner arm skin. Patients additionally received weekly therapeutic DPC doses to the scalp throughout the approximately 25-week study period. Patch testing on the upper back used Finn chambers containing 0.01% DPC, with scoring done after 6 days according to International Contact Dermatitis Research Group standards. The mostly female patient cohort included alopecia areata with under or over 50% scalp involvement, alopecia totalis and alopecia universalis. The libraries were sequenced as a pool, and the TCR yield per sample differed mostly because of small variations in library volumes within the pool. This study followed changes in the peripheral blood TCR repertoire in vivo during primary and secondary sensitization of alopecia patients to the hapten diphenylcyclopropenone (DPC). Blood was sampled from patients pre-sensitization (week 0) and at 2, 6 and about 24 weeks after DPC sensitization. About 30 alopecia patients provided blood for TCR sequencing at one to four time points (pre-sensitization, 2, 6 and 24 weeks).

The library was built by means of RACE. The run used a NextSeq 500. During library preparation, unique molecular identifiers were attached to individual cDNA molecules so that TCRs could be counted in a quantitative, reproducible way. Each blood RNA sample was used to sequence both TCR alpha and TCR beta chains. Per the source publication's procedure: A median of roughly 99,000 TCRs per sample was observed, with a range of about 23,224 to 700,000. V, J and CDR3 annotation of the TCR reads was carried out using the Decombinator software suite. To make PS versus PT1 abundance plots, every sample was subsampled to the same number of TCRs (28,000). Expanded TCRs were defined as absent before sensitization and observed at least eight times at the 2-week time point. Starting from the raw public reads, TCRdb applied fastp trimming at Q25, assembled clones with MiXCR and retained in-frame beta chains. Identical CDR3 proteins give one entry, which carries the most common genes and DNA. The authors' filters were not applied to this entry. The sample table holds around 69,000 distinct CDR3 sequences, of which 6.5% to 10% were seen once. Roughly 3% of the sample is taken by the ten largest.

The time point label on this specimen signifies: patch test 2, 6 weeks after DPC sensitization. The sample's treatment or condition label is to be understood as: therapeutic diphenylcyclopropenone sensitization with weekly scalp DPC. At every patch-test visit, the blood draw took place before the patch test was put on. Patients were considered eligible if aged 18 to 70, diagnosed with alopecia and deemed suitable for DPC therapy, and patients were excluded if pregnant. Total RNA was isolated from unfractionated whole blood collected in Tempus Blood RNA tubes. Inclusive of the bounding cysteine and phenylalanine, the CDR3 is 14 residues long. The DNA shown is the 42-base CDR3, in frame from base 1. Taken from the germline V gene, the CDR1 and CDR2 loops are MNHEY and SVGEGT. Trimmed from V: 6 bases; trimmed from J: 8 bases; junction bases lacking a gene match: 5. General conclusions and limits of the study: Expanded TCRs formed significantly more large CDR3 similarity clusters than pre-sensitization or healthy control sets, consistent with antigen-driven responses. Repeated subsampling changed both the strength of the expansion versus patch-test correlation and the threshold at which that correlation became significant. A positive correlation was found between the number of PT1 expanded TCRs and patch test score, with significance reached at thresholds 8, 16 and 32 but not 4. Because all patients had alopecia, a presumed autoimmune disease, the immune response of the patients might differ from that of healthy individuals. DPC sensitization did not change the number of TCRs with a frequency above 1 in 1000, and there was no evidence of changes in global repertoire structure.

Here the chain combines TRBV6-2 or TRBV6-3 and TRBJ2-1, and 12 junction bases match TRBD2. Sample: whole blood, taken in connection with sensitization to the hapten diphenylcyclopropenone (DPC). The receptor was derived from a woman between 50 and 59 years old with alopecia areata. Some clones in this sample may be carry-over from other donors' samples. The nucleotide sequence reads TGTGCCAGCAGGCGGACTAGCGGGATCTATGAGCAGTTCTTC. This yields the protein CASRRTSGIYEQFF.